These 22 T cell receptor beta chains were sequenced from one sample in a study of human T cells and chemical hapten exposure. Each CDR3 protein gets one entry after TCRdb re-called the RACE reads with MiXCR. Here the sample spans roughly 360,000 distinct CDR3 sequences, about 4.4% being singletons. Time point of the sample: patch test 1, 2 weeks after DPC sensitization. As for treatment: therapeutic diphenylcyclopropenone sensitization with weekly scalp DPC. The specimen was whole blood, collected in connection with sensitization to the hapten diphenylcyclopropenone (DPC). These receptors were collected from a woman aged 50 to 65 with alopecia areata. Some clones in this sample may be carry-over from other donors' samples.

This chain joins TRBV4-2 and TRBJ1-5, with a tentative D call TRBD1 (6 bases). This CDR3 spans 15 amino acids. V was cut by 1 base and J by 5 bases, with 12 bases left in between. Per germline, CDR1 LGHNA and CDR2 YNFKEQ. Here the CDR3 reads CASSQGGHRDQPQHF. CDR3 in DNA: TGTGCCAGCAGCCAAGGGGGGCACAGGGATCAGCCCCAGCATTTT.

The CDR3 region is CASSPGGGGLDTEAFF. The CDR3 region has the DNA TGCGCCAGCAGCCCCGGTGGTGGGGGGCTCGACACTGAAGCTTTCTTT. This sequence joins TRBV4-1 and TRBJ1-1, with D possibly TRBD1 on 6 matching bases. V lost 4 bases and J 3 bases, leaving 18 bases between the germline ends. Germline CDR1 MGHRA, CDR2 YSYEKL. CDR3 size: 16 residues.

This clonotype was recorded many times. The chain employs TRBV7-2 and TRBJ1-6; D is perhaps TRBD1 (6 bases). The CDR3 spans 18 residues. The germline V gene encodes CDR1 SGHTA and CDR2 FQGNSA. Between the trimmed V and J ends, which lost 1 base and 14 bases, there was a span of 27 bases. The CDR3 loop reads CASSLGVPVGGRGASLHF. In DNA form, the CDR3 reads TGTGCCAGCAGCTTAGGGGTACCTGTAGGGGGGCGGGGCGCCTCCCTCCACTTT. The full variable domain, in which reference TRBV7-2 and TRBJ1-6 provide the parts outside the CDR3, is GAGVSQSPSNKVTEKGKDVELRCDPISGHTALYWYRQSLGQGLEFLIYFQGNSAPDKSGLPSDRFSAERTGGSVSTLTIQRTQQEDSAVYLCASSLGVPVGGRGASLHFGNGTRLTVT.

A few counts support this clonotype. The rearrangement links TRBV12-2 to TRBJ2-7; whether TRBD2, the table's D call, matches the DNA was not checked. TRBV12-2 is a listed pseudogene. The CDR3 covers 13 residues. The CDR3 sequence is CASRLGGPYEQYF. CDR3 nucleotide sequence: TGTGCAAGTCGCTTAGGCGGGCCCTACGAGCAGTACTTC.

This clonotype was seen a handful of times. The chain recombines TRBV6-5 with TRBJ1-1; 7 bases line up with TRBD1. The CDR3 consists of 13 residues. The germline V gene encodes CDR1 MNHEY and CDR2 SVGAGI. The junction had 4 bases not matched to a gene; V was cut back by 4 bases and J by 5 bases. The CDR3 region is CASSSQGDTEAFF. In DNA, the CDR3 is TGTGCCAGCAGTTCTCAGGGGGATACTGAAGCTTTCTTT.

This clonotype has only a few counts. The CDR3 DNA sequence: TGTGCCAGCAGTTTACTAGCGGGAAGATCTGAGCAGTTCTTC. It specifies CASSLLAGRSEQFF. This chain uses TRBV28 with TRBJ2-1; TRBD2 agrees at 9 bases. The CDR3 runs to 14 residues. The V gene end was trimmed by 2 bases and the J gene end by 9 bases; junction bases not matched to a gene: 5. Germline V gene sequence: CDR1 MDHEN, CDR2 SYDVKM.

This clonotype occurred many times. The CDR3 DNA reads TGTGCCAGCAGCCAGGGGGCCACTGAAGCTTTCTTT. Its translation is CASSQGATEAFF. This rearrangement joins TRBV12-3 or TRBV12-4 to TRBJ1-1; 8 nucleotides line up with TRBD1. With V trimmed by 6 bases and J by 4 bases, 1 base remained unmatched. There are 12 residues in the CDR3.

The table lists this clonotype with many counts. This chain connects TRBV2 to TRBJ2-1; 10 bases match TRBD2. This CDR3 comprises 12 residues. The junction had 3 bases not matched to a gene; V was cut back by 8 bases and J by 8 bases. Germline V CDR1 and CDR2: SNHLY, FYNNEI. The DNA of the CDR3 is TGTGCCAGCCAGCGGGAGGGTCATGAGCAGTTCTTC. Protein: CASQREGHEQFF.

In this sample, this clonotype turned up many times. This chain uses TRBV7-2 with TRBJ2-3; D gene unclear. Germline V lookup: CDR1 SGHTA, CDR2 FQGNSA. This CDR3 has 12 residues. Trimming took 7 bases from V and 1 from J, leaving 6 bases between them. In DNA form, the CDR3 reads TGTGCCAGCAACTATCGCACAGATACGCAGTATTTT. This codes for CASNYRTDTQYF. Looking up the rest from reference TRBV7-2 and TRBJ2-3 gives the full variable domain: GAGVSQSPSNKVTEKGKDVELRCDPISGHTALYWYRQSLGQGLEFLIYFQGNSAPDKSGLPSDRFSAERTGGSVSTLTIQRTQQEDSAVYLCASNYRTDTQYFGPGTRLTVL.

This clonotype was counted ten times or more. The CDR3 nucleotides are TGTGCCAGCGGGAAAGGACGCAATCAGCCCCAGCATTTT. Translated, it gives CASGKGRNQPQHF. The rearrangement uses TRBV6-5 and TRBJ1-5, with D unresolved. V gave up 8 bases and J gave up 2 bases, with 10 bases separating them. Per the germline V gene, CDR1 is MNHEY and CDR2 is SVGAGI. The CDR3 runs to 13 residues.

This clonotype was seen at least ten times. The V gene is TRBV7-3, the J gene TRBJ1-2; D might be TRBD1 (6 bases). The CDR3 is 15 residues long. Germline V gene sequence: CDR1 SGHTA, CDR2 FQGTGA. Trimming took off 1 base at V and 1 base at J, with 10 bases between the two ends. CDR3 in amino acids: CASSLNRGGNYGYTF. The DNA for the CDR3 is TGTGCCAGCAGCTTAAACCGAGGGGGTAACTATGGCTACACCTTC.

V usage is TRBV6-6 and J usage is TRBJ1-1; no definite D call. The germline V gene has CDR1 MNHNY and CDR2 SVGAGI (reference sequence). V lost 7 bases, J lost 5 bases, and 17 bases lay in between. The CDR3 has 14 amino acids. In nucleotides, the CDR3 is TGTGCCAGCAAGCTACAAGGGCAGAAGACTGAAGCTTTCTTT. Translating it yields CASKLQGQKTEAFF.

This rearrangement joins TRBV27 to TRBJ2-1; D perhaps matches TRBD2 (7 bases). The germline V gene encodes CDR1 MNHEY and CDR2 SMNVEV (reference sequence). V lost 5 bases to trimming and J lost 5 bases, with 22 bases between them. The CDR3 totals 17 residues. CDR3 nucleotides: TGTGCCAGCAGTATACCCCGGGGGCGGGGGACCGACAATGAGCAGTTCTTC. This codes for CASSIPRGRGTDNEQFF.

This clonotype appeared many times. The chain combines TRBV7-8 with TRBJ2-4, with D tentatively TRBD1 or TRBD2 (5 bases each). Trimming cost V 5 bases and J 3 bases, with 17 bases left between them. The germline CDR1 and CDR2 sequences are SGHVS and FQNEAQ. This CDR3 spans 16 amino acids. CDR3 DNA: TGTGCCAGCAGCAAAGGGACGGACCAGAGCAAAAACATTCAGTACTTC. Its protein product is CASSKGTDQSKNIQYF.

This chain connects TRBV7-8 to TRBJ1-4, with 9 bases fitting TRBD1. Germline loops: CDR1 SGHVS, CDR2 FQNEAQ. The V gene end was trimmed by 8 bases and the J gene end by 8 bases; junction bases not matched to a gene: 9. The CDR3 consists of 14 residues. This CDR3 reads CASGRDRDGEKLFF. For the CDR3, the DNA is TGTGCCAGCGGCCGGGACAGGGACGGCGAAAAACTGTTTTTT.

This clonotype showed up many times. The chain joins TRBV6-2 or TRBV6-3 to TRBJ2-1, with 7 positions matching TRBD2. The V segment lost 0 bases and the J segment 5 bases; nucleotides outside the gene matches: 10. CDR3 length: 17 amino acids. Per germline, CDR1 MNHEY and CDR2 SVGEGT. CDR3 sequence (DNA): TGTGCCAGCAGTTACTCGAGTTGGGCGGGAGAGAACAATGAGCAGTTCTTC. Protein: CASSYSSWAGENNEQFF.

This clonotype was observed many times. This chain uses TRBV6-6 with TRBJ1-2; 12 nucleotides line up with TRBD1. J was trimmed by 4 bases and V by 7 bases; bases with no gene match: 4. The CDR3 spans 14 residues. Germline-derived CDR1 and CDR2 are MNHNY and SVGAGI (reference sequence). CDR3 bases: TGTGCCAGCACCGGGACAGGGGGCACCTATGGCTACACCTTC. The encoded protein is CASTGTGGTYGYTF.

This clonotype has a count of ten or more. The chain uses TRBV27 and TRBJ2-1; D is unclear. Germline V gene data show CDR1 as MNHEY and CDR2 as SMNVEV (reference sequence). The CDR3 is 18 residues long. V was pared by 1 base and J by 1 base, with 17 bases between. The CDR3: CASSLYAAAPGSYNEQFF. As DNA, the CDR3 is TGTGCCAGCAGTTTATACGCGGCTGCCCCTGGGTCCTACAATGAGCAGTTCTTC.

This clonotype was seen a handful of times. This chain links TRBV12-3 or TRBV12-4 with TRBJ2-5; D unresolved. Trimming removed 4 bases from V and 5 bases from J, with 8 bases in between. This CDR3 comprises 12 residues. The CDR3 nucleotides are TGTGCCAGCAGTTCTCTTCGGGAGACCCAGTACTTC. Its protein is CASSSLRETQYF.

This clonotype appeared many times. The chain couples TRBV3-1 to TRBJ2-1; D is perhaps TRBD1 (6 bases). Between the trimmed V and J ends, which lost 3 bases and 4 bases, there was a span of 16 bases. Per the germline V gene, CDR1 is LGHDT and CDR2 is YNNKEL (reference sequence). The length of the CDR3 is 16 residues. The CDR3 DNA sequence: TGTGCCAGCAGCCAGCCCGACCCAGGGGCGTACAATGAGCAGTTCTTC. Its protein is CASSQPDPGAYNEQFF.

This clonotype showed up just a few times. The rearrangement links TRBV20-1 to TRBJ2-3; D is possibly TRBD1 or TRBD2 (5 bases each). This CDR3 region has 14 residues. The germline V and J ends were trimmed by 5 bases and 2 bases, with 14 bases remaining between them. Germline CDR1 is DFQATT and CDR2 is SNEGSKA (reference sequence). CDR3 nucleotides: TGCAGTGCTCCTAGCCGGGGCACCACAGATACGCAGTATTTT. Residues: CSAPSRGTTDTQYF.

In its sample, this clonotype was seen many times. The chain links TRBV11-2 to TRBJ2-2, with 9 bases aligning to TRBD2. With 5 bases clipped from V and 1 base from J, the junction kept 2 bases outside the gene matches. This CDR3 is built from 15 residues. Germline V gene lookup returns CDR1 SGHAT and CDR2 FQNNGV. CDR3 in DNA: TGTGCCAGCAGCAGACTAGCGGTGAACACCGGGGAGCTGTTTTTT. Translating gives CASSRLAVNTGELFF.